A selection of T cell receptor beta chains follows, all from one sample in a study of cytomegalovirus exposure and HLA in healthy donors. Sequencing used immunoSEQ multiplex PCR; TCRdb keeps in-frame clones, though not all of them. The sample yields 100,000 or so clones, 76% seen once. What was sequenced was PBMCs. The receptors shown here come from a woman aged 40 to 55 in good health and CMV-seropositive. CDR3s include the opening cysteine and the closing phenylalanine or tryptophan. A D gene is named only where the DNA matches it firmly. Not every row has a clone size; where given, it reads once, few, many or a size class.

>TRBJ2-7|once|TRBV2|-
TGTGCCAGCAGTGACAGGGACTCCCGGGTCTTC
CASSDRDSRVF
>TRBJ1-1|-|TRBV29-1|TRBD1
TGCAGCGTTGTGGACAGGGCGAACACTGAAGCTTTCTTT
CSVVDRANTEAFF
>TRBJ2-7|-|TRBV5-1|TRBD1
TGCGCCAGCAGCACGGACAGGGTCGAGCAGTACTTC
CASSTDRVEQYF
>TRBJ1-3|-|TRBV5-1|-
TGCGCCAGCAGCTATACCGGACAGACGTCTGGAAACACCATATATTTT
CASSYTGQTSGNTIYF
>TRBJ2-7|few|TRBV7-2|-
TGTGCCAGCAGCTTAGTAAATGAGCAGTACTTC
CASSLVNEQYF
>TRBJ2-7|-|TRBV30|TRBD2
TGTGCCTGGAGTTCGGGGGGCTACGAGCAGTACTTC
CAWSSGGYEQYF
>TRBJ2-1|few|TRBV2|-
TGTGCCAGCAGTGATTCATACAATGAGCAGTTCTTC
CASSDSYNEQFF
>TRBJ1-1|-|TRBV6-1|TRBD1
TGTGCCAGCGGGATCAGGGGGCGCGGGAACACTGAAGCTTTCTTT
CASGIRGRGNTEAFF
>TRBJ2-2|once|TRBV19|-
TGTGCCAGCGGACTCCCGAACACCGGGGAGCTGTTTTTT
CASGLPNTGELFF
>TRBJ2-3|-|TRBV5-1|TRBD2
TGCGCCAGCCGACCTAGCGGGGACGCATATACGCAGTATTTT
CASRPSGDAYTQYF
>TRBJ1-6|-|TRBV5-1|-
TGCGCCAGCAGCTTGGCCGGAAGTCTAGGAGATTCACCCCTCCACTTT
CASSLAGSLGDSPLHF
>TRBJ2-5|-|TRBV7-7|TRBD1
TGTGCCAGCAGCTTAGCGGGACAGGGCCAAGAGACCCAGTACTTC
CASSLAGQGQETQYF